The present T cell receptor beta chain was sequenced within a study of cytomegalovirus exposure and HLA in healthy donors. J was trimmed by 5 bases and V by 8 bases; bases with no gene match: 6. There are 14 residues in the CDR3. Germline lookup yields CDR1 MNHNS and CDR2 SASEGT. This clone showed up many times. In the PCR, 60 Vbeta and 13 Jbeta primers were used. Method: immunoSEQ multiplex PCR; TCRdb's copy keeps in-frame clones and lacks some. The repertoire holds around 120,000 clones, with 9.5% as singletons. The sequencing sample was made of PBMCs. The TCR comes from a man younger than 40 in good health and CMV-seronegative. V is TRBV6-1 and J is TRBJ2-1, with 10 bases matching TRBD1. Written as DNA, the CDR3 is TGTGCCAGCGATCCGGGACAGGGGAACAATGAGCAGTTCTTC. This translates into CASDPGQGNNEQFF.